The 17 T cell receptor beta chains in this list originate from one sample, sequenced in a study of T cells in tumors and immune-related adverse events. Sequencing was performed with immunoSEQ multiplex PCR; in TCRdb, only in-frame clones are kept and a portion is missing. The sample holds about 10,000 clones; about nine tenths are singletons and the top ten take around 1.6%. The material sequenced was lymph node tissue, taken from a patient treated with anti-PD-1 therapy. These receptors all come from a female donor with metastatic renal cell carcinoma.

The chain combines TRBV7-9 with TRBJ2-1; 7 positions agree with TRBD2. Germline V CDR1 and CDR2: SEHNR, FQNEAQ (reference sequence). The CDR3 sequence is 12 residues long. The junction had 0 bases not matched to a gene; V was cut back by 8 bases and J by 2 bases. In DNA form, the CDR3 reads TGTGCCAGCGGGGGGGCCTACAATGAGCAGTTCTTC. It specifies CASGGAYNEQFF.

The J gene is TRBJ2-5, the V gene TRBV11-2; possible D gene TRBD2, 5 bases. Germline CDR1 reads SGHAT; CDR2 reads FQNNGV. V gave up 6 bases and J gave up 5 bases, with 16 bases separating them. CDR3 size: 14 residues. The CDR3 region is CASSPTRLQETQYF. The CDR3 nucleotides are TGTGCCAGCAGTCCAACTAGACTTCAGGAGACCCAGTACTTC.

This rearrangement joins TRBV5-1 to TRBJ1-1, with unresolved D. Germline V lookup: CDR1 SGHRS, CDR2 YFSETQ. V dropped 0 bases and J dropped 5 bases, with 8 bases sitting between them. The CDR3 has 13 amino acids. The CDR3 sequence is CASSLGVETEAFF. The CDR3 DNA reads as TGCGCCAGCAGCTTGGGGGTGGAGACTGAAGCTTTCTTT.

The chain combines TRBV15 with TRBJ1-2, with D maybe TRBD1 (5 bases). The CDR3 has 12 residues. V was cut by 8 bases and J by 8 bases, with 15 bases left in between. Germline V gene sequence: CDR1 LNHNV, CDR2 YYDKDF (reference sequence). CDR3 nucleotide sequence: TGTGCCACCTCAAACGCCGGGGGAGGCTACACCTTC. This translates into CATSNAGGGYTF.

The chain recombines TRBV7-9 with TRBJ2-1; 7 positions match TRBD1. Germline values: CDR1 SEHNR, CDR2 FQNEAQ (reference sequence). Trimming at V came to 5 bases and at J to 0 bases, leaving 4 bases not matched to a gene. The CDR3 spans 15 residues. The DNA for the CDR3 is TGTGCCAGCAGCGTCACAGGGGACTCCTACAATGAGCAGTTCTTC. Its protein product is CASSVTGDSYNEQFF.

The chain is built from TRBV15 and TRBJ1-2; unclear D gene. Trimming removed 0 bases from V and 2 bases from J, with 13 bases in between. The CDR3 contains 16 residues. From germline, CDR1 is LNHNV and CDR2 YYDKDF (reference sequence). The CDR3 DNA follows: TGTGCCACCAGCAGAGATGTGGGCAGAGTGAACTATGGCTACACCTTC. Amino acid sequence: CATSRDVGRVNYGYTF.

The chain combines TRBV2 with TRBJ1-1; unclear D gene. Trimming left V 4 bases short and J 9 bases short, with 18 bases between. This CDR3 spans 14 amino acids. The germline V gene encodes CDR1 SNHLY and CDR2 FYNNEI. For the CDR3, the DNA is TGTGCCAGCAGTGTTGTCGGACGGGAGGTACAAGCTTTCTTT. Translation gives CASSVVGREVQAFF. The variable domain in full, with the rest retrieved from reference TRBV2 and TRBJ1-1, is EPEVTQTPSHQVTQMGQEVILRCVPISNHLYFYWYRQILGQKVEFLVSFYNNEISEKSEIFDDQFSVERPDGSNFTLKIRSTKLEDSAMYFCASSVVGREVQAFFGQGTRLTVV.

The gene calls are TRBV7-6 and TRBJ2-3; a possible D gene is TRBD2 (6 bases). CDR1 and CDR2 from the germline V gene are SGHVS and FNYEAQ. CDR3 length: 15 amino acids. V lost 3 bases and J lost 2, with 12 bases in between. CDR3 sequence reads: CASSFGLAVTDTQYF. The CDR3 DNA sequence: TGTGCCAGCAGCTTTGGATTAGCGGTCACAGATACGCAGTATTTT. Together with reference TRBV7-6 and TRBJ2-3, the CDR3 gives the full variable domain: GAGVSQSPRYKVTKRGQDVALRCDPISGHVSLYWYRQALGQGPEFLTYFNYEAQQDKSGLPNDRFSAERPEGSISTLTIQRTEQRDSAMYRCASSFGLAVTDTQYFGPGTRLTVL.

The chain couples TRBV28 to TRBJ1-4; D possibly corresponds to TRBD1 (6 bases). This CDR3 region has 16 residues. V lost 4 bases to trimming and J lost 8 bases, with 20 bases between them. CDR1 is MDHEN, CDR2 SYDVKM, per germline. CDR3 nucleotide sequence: TGTGCCAGCAGTTCCCTTGGAAGTCAGGGGTACGAAAAACTGTTTTTT. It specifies CASSSLGSQGYEKLFF.

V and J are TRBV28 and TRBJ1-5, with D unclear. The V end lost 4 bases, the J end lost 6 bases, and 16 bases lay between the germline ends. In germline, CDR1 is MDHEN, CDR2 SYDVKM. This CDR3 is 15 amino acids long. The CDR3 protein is CASSYSGFFGQPQHF. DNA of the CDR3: TGTGCCAGCAGTTATTCGGGGTTCTTTGGTCAGCCCCAGCATTTT. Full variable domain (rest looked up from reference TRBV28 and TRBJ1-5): DVKVTQSSRYLVKRTGEKVFLECVQDMDHENMFWYRQDPGLGLRLIYFSYDVKMKEKGDIPEGYSVSREKKERFSLILESASTNQTSMYLCASSYSGFFGQPQHFGDGTRLSIL.

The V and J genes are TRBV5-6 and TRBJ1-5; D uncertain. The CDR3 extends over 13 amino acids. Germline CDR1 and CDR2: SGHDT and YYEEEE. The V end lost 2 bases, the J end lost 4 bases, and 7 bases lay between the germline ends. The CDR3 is CASSFGGNQPQHF. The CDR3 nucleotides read TGTGCCAGCAGCTTTGGAGGGAATCAGCCCCAGCATTTT.

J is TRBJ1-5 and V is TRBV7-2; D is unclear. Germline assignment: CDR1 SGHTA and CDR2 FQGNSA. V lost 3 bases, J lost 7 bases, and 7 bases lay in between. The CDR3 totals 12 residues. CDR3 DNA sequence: TGTGCCAGCAGCTTCACCGGGCAGCCCCAGCATTTT. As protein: CASSFTGQPQHF.

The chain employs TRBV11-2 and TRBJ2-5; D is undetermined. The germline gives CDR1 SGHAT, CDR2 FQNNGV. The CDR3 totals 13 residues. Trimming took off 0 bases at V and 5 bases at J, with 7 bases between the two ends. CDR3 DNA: TGTGCCAGCAGCTTAGACCAAGTGGAGACCCAGTACTTC. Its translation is CASSLDQVETQYF. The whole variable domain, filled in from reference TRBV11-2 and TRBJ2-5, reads EAGVAQSPRYKIIEKRQSVAFWCNPISGHATLYWYQQILGQGPKLLIQFQNNGVVDDSQLPKDRFSAERLKGVDSTLKIQPAKLEDSAVYLCASSLDQVETQYFGPGTRLLVL.

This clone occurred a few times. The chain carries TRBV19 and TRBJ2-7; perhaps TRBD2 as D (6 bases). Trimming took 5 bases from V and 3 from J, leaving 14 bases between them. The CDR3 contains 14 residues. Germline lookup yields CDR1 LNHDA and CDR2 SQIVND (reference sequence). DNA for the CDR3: TGTGCCAGTAGTTTCCTCCCGGGGGTCTACGAGCAGTACTTC. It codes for CASSFLPGVYEQYF. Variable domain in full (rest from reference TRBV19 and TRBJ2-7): DGGITQSPKYLFRKEGQNVTLSCEQNLNHDAMYWYRQDPGQGLRLIYYSQIVNDFQKGDIAEGYSVSREKKESFPLTVTSAQKNPTAFYLCASSFLPGVYEQYFGPGTRLTVT.

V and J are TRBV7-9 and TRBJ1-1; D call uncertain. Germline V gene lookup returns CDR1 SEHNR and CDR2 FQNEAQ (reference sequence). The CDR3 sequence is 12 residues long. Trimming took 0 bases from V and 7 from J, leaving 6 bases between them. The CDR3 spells CASSLAWFEAFF. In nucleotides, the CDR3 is TGTGCCAGCAGCTTAGCGTGGTTTGAAGCTTTCTTT.

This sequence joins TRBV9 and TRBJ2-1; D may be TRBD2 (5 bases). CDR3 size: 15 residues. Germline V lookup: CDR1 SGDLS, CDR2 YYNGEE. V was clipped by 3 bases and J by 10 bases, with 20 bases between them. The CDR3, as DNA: TGTGCCAGCAGCGCGATAAGCGCCGCAGGAGGAGAGCAGTTCTTC. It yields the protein CASSAISAAGGEQFF.

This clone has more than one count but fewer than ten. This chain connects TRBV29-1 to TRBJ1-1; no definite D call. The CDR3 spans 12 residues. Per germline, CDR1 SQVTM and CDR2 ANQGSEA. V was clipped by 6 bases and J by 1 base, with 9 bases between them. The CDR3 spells CSVTMGNTEAFF. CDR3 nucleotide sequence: TGCAGCGTGACAATGGGGAACACTGAAGCTTTCTTT.